The rows below give T cell receptor beta chains drawn from one sample of a study of CD8+ T cells in alopecia areata. Repertoires were generated with immunoSEQ multiplex PCR, while TCRdb's copy carries only in-frame clones and drops some. The sample has some 190,000 clones, approximately 49% seen once; the top ten hold around a tenth. The specimen was CD8+ T cells sorted from blood, collected at week 52, from a patient treated with tofacitinib. The receptors shown here come from a human donor with alopecia areata. The CDR3 runs from the conserved cysteine through the conserved F or W. Each record gives: V gene, clone size, J gene, CDR3 protein. Some rows have no size entry. The others give once, few or many, or a class for an expanded clone.

v_gene: TRBV29-1
abundance: few
j_gene: TRBJ2-4
CDR3aa: CSVVIRVWQGLAKNIQYF

v_gene: TRBV13
abundance: NA
j_gene: TRBJ2-5
CDR3aa: CASSLYQETQYF

v_gene: TRBV29-1
abundance: NA
j_gene: TRBJ2-7
CDR3aa: CSVEDDRGEQYF

v_gene: TRBV5-4
abundance: many
j_gene: TRBJ1-1
CDR3aa: CASSLDREAFF

v_gene: TRBV11-2
abundance: NA
j_gene: TRBJ1-4
CDR3aa: CASSLNEKLFF

v_gene: TRBV2
abundance: few
j_gene: TRBJ2-1
CDR3aa: CASTPRDTPVNEQFF

v_gene: TRBV29-1
abundance: few
j_gene: TRBJ2-2
CDR3aa: CSGWTGAKNGGELFF

v_gene: TRBV27
abundance: NA
j_gene: TRBJ2-7
CDR3aa: CATSGPLSYEQYF

v_gene: TRBV5-1
abundance: once
j_gene: TRBJ2-7
CDR3aa: CASSTDSYEQYF

v_gene: TRBV25-1
abundance: NA
j_gene: TRBJ1-2
CDR3aa: CASSERGGPYGYTF

v_gene: TRBV5-4
abundance: NA
j_gene: TRBJ1-1
CDR3aa: CASSSHSHTEAFF

v_gene: TRBV4-1
abundance: NA
j_gene: TRBJ1-1
CDR3aa: CASSQVGVNTEAFF

v_gene: TRBV6-5
abundance: NA
j_gene: TRBJ2-2
CDR3aa: CASSYGTENTRELFF

v_gene: TRBV29-1
abundance: few
j_gene: TRBJ2-2
CDR3aa: CSVLRDANTGELFF

v_gene: TRBV25-1
abundance: NA
j_gene: TRBJ2-1
CDR3aa: CASSEHPGPGNEQLF

v_gene: TRBV29-1
abundance: NA
j_gene: TRBJ2-1
CDR3aa: CSVVDNEQFF